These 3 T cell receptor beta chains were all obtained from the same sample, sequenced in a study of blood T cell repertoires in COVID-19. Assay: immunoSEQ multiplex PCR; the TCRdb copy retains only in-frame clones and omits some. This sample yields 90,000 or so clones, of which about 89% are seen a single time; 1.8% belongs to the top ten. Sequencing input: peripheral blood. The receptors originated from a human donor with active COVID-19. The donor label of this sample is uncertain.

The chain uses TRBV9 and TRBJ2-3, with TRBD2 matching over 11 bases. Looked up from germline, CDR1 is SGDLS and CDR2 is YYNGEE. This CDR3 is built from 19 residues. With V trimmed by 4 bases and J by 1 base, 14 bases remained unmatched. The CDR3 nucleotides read TGTGCCAGCAGCCCCGAGGGGGTAGCGGGGGGGCTCCGCACAGATACGCAGTATTTT. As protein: CASSPEGVAGGLRTDTQYF.

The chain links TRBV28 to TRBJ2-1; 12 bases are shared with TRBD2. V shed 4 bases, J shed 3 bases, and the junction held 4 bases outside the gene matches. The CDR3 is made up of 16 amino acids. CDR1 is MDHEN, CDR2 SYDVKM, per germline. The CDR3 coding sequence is TGTGCCAGCAGTTCGCTAGCGGGGGGGCTCTACAATGAGCAGTTCTTC. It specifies CASSSLAGGLYNEQFF.

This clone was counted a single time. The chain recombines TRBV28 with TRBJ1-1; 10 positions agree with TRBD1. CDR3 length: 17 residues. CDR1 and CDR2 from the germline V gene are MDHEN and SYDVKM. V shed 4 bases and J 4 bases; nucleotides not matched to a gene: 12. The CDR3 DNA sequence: TGTGCCAGCAGTTCCCCGAAGACAGGGGGCTTAGGCACTGAAGCTTTCTTT. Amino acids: CASSSPKTGGLGTEAFF.